This entry lists 11 T cell receptor beta chains sequenced from one sample in a study of OX40 agonist ivuxolimab in advanced cancers. The library came from the immunoSEQ multiplex PCR assay. TCRdb provides this immuneACCESS table in a form limited to in-frame rearrangements. Some clones are lacking; in checked studies, under half of them reflect an unresolved V gene, and why the rest are absent is not known. Here the sample has about 62,000 clones; roughly 84% occur a single time. The leading ten clones occupy approximately 0.27% of the sample. Sequencing used CD4+ or CD8+ T cells sorted from blood, obtained in a trial of the OX40 agonist ivuxolimab. The origin of the receptors is an adult with an advanced solid tumor such as melanoma, head and neck, liver or kidney cancer.

This clone has a single count. This chain connects TRBV19 to TRBJ1-5, with TRBD1 matching 8 bases. V lost 7 bases, J lost 9 bases, and 11 bases stayed unmatched. Germline V gene sequence: CDR1 LNHDA, CDR2 SQIVND (reference sequence). There are 14 residues in the CDR3. The CDR3 is CASKVGTGPLPQHF. DNA of the CDR3: TGTGCCAGTAAAGTCGGGACAGGCCCCTTGCCCCAGCATTTT.

This clone was detected once. This chain joins TRBV21-1 and TRBJ2-6; the D call in the table, TRBD1, was not verified against the DNA. TRBV21-1 is a pseudogene. The CDR3 contains 15 residues. The CDR3 nucleotides read TGTGCCAGCAGCAAGGCAGGTCATGGGGCCAACGTCCTGACTTTC. Its translation: CASSKAGHGANVLTF.

The V call is TRBV19, the J call TRBJ1-3; no definite D call. The CDR3 extends over 16 amino acids. CDR1 is LNHDA, CDR2 SQIVND, per germline (reference sequence). Trimming left V 3 bases short and J 0 bases short, with 12 bases between. The CDR3 here is CASSIGQTGSGNTIYF. CDR3 coding DNA: TGTGCCAGTAGTATCGGGCAGACTGGCTCTGGAAACACCATATATTTT.

V is TRBV7-9 and J is TRBJ2-1, with 8 bases lining up with TRBD2. The CDR3 totals 16 residues. Germline V gene data show CDR1 as SEHNR and CDR2 as FQNEAQ (reference sequence). With 5 bases clipped from V and 9 bases from J, the junction kept 15 bases outside the gene matches. The CDR3 sequence: CASSPRAGGPLSEQFF. The CDR3 DNA sequence: TGTGCCAGCAGCCCCCGTGCGGGGGGCCCTTTATCTGAGCAGTTCTTC.

This chain uses TRBV13 with TRBJ2-3; 11 positions match TRBD2. The CDR3 totals 14 residues. Germline lookup yields CDR1 PRHDT and CDR2 FYEKMQ (reference sequence). V was clipped by 4 bases and J by 5 bases; unmatched bases: 2. The DNA for the CDR3 is TGTGCCAGCAGCTCCGGACTAGCGGGAGATACGCAGTATTTT. This codes for CASSSGLAGDTQYF.

The chain carries TRBV10-2 and TRBJ2-4; D is perhaps TRBD1 (6 bases). The length of the CDR3 is 17 residues. Germline V gene sequence: CDR1 WSHSY, CDR2 SAAADI. V lost 5 bases and J lost 0, with 17 bases in between. The CDR3, as DNA: TGCGCCAGCAGTCCTGATGTTACAGGGCTAGCCAAAAACATTCAGTACTTC. Protein sequence: CASSPDVTGLAKNIQYF.

The chain combines TRBV7-9 with TRBJ2-7; TRBD2 is a possible D gene (5 bases). The CDR3 covers 16 residues. Trimming took off 7 bases at V and 0 bases at J, with 19 bases between the two ends. The germline V gene encodes CDR1 SEHNR and CDR2 FQNEAQ (reference sequence). CDR3 sequence: CASTLVSGHLSYEQYF. CDR3 nucleotides: TGTGCCAGCACCCTCGTAAGCGGCCACCTCTCCTACGAGCAGTACTTC.

This chain uses TRBV6-1 with TRBJ1-2; 7 nucleotides match TRBD1. The CDR3 spans 13 residues. The V and J ends lost 5 bases and 7 bases, in that order; junction bases with no gene match: 7. The V gene's germline CDR1 is MNHNS and CDR2 SASEGT. CDR3 residues: CASSPGGLSGYTF. For the CDR3, the DNA is TGTGCCAGCAGTCCAGGGGGATTAAGTGGCTACACCTTC.

V is TRBV7-2 and J is TRBJ1-2, with D possibly TRBD1 on 5 matching bases. This CDR3 spans 13 amino acids. Germline V gene lookup returns CDR1 SGHTA and CDR2 FQGNSA. Trimming took 11 bases from V and 2 from J, leaving 15 bases between them. CDR3 bases: TGTGCCGAAAGGGGAGACACAAACTATGGCTACACCTTC. Amino acids: CAERGDTNYGYTF.

The gene calls are TRBV5-1 and TRBJ2-2; D remains ambiguous. The CDR3 spans 14 residues. Germline V gene data show CDR1 as SGHRS and CDR2 as YFSETQ. V was shortened by 0 bases and J by 4 bases, with 7 bases between the two germline ends. The CDR3 spells CASSLASFTGELFF. The CDR3 DNA sequence: TGCGCCAGCAGCTTGGCTTCTTTCACCGGGGAGCTGTTTTTT.

The J gene is TRBJ1-3, the V gene TRBV19; D is ambiguous. Trimming left V 8 bases short and J 0 bases short, with 8 bases between. From germline, CDR1 is LNHDA and CDR2 SQIVND (reference sequence). The CDR3 totals 13 residues. CDR3 sequence (DNA): TGTGCCAGTCGGCAGCTCTCTGGAAACACCATATATTTT. Translation gives CASRQLSGNTIYF.